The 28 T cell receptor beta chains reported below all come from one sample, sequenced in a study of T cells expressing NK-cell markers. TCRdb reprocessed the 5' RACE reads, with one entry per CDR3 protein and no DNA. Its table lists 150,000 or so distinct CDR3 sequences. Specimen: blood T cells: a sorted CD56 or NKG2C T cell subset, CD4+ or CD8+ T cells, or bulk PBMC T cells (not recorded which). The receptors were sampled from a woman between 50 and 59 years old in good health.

CDR3 in amino acids: CASSMGPPNTGELFF. This chain connects TRBV5-1 to TRBJ2-2; the TCRdb call, TRBD1, lacks DNA for checking. Germline assignment: CDR1 SGHRS and CDR2 YFSETQ. The CDR3 extends over 15 amino acids.

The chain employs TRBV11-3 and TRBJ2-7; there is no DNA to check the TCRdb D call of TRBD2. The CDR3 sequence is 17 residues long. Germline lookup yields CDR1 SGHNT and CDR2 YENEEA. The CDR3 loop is CASSYAFGGKGSYEQYF. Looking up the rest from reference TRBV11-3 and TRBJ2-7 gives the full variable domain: EAGVVQSPRYKIIEKKQPVAFWCNPISGHNTLYWYLQNLGQGPELLIRYENEEAVDDSQLPKDRFSAERLKGVDSTLKIQPAELGDSAVYLCASSYAFGGKGSYEQYFGPGTRLTVT.

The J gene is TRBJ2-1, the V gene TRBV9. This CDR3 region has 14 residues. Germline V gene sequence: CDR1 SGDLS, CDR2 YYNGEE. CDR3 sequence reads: CASSVVPVIKEQFF.

The CDR3 region is CASSNRDSLAKNIQYF. This chain connects TRBV9 to TRBJ2-4; TCRdb's D gene call, TRBD1, goes unchecked for lack of DNA. This CDR3 contains 16 residues. Germline CDR1 and CDR2: SGDLS and YYNGEE.

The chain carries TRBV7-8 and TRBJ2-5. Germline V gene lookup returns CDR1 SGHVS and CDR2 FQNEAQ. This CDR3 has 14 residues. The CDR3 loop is CASTSRASQETQYF. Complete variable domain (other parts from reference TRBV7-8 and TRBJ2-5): GAGVSQSPRYKVAKRGQDVALRCDPISGHVSLFWYQQALGQGPEFLTYFQNEAQLDKSGLPSDRFFAERPEGSVSTLKIQRTQQEDSAVYLCASTSRASQETQYFGPGTRLLVL.

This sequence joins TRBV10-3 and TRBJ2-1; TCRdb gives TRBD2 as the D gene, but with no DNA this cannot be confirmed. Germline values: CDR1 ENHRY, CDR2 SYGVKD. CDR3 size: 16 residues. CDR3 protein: CAISGRTSGLWDEQFF.

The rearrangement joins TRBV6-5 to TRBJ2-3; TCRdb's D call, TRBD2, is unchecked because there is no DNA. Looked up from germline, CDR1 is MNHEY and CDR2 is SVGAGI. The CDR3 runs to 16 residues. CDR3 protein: CASSPTGLAEPDTQYF.

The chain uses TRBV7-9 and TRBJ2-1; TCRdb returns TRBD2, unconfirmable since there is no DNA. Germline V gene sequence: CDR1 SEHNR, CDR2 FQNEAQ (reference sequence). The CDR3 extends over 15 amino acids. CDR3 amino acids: CASSPYLAGDNEQFF.

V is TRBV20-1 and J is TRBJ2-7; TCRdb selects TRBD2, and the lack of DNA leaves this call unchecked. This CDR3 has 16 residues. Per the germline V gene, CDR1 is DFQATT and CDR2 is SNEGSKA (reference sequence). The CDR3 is CSARTLGGLASWEQYF.

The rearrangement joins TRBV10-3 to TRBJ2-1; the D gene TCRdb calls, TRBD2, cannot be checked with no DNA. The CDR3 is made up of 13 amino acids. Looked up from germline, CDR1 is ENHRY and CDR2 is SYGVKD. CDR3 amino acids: CATGTSAYNEQFF.

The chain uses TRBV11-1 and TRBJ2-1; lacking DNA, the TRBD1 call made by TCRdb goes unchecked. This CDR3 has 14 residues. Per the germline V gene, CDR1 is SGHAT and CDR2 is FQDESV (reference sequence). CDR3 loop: CASSPSPGDGEQFF.

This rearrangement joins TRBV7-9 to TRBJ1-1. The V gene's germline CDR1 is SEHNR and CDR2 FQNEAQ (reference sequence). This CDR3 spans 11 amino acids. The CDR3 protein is CASSPGLRAFF.

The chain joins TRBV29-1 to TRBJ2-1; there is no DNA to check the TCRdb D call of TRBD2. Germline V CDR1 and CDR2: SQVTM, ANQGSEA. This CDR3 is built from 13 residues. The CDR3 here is CSVGSGSGSEQFF.

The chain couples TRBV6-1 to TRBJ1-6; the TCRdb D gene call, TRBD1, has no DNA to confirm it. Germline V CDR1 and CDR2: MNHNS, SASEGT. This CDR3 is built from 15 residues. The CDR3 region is CASSESAGDNSPLHF.

CDR3 sequence: CASGLAQETQYF. This chain uses TRBV12-5 with TRBJ2-5. The CDR3 extends over 12 amino acids. Germline loops: CDR1 LGHNT, CDR2 FRNRAP.

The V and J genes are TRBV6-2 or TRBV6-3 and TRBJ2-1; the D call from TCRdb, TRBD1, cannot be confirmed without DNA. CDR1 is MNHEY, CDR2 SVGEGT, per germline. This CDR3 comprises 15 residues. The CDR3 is CASSYSITGYNEQFF.

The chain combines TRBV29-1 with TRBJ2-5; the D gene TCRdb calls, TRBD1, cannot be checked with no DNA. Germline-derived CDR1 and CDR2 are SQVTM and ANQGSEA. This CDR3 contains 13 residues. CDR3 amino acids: CSVPGAYQETQYF.

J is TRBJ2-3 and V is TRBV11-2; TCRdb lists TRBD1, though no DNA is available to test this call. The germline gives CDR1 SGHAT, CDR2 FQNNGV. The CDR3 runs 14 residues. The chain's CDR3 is CASKKGQDFDTQYF.

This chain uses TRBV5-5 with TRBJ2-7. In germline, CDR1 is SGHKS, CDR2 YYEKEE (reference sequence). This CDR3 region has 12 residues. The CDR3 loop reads CASSLAPYEQYF.

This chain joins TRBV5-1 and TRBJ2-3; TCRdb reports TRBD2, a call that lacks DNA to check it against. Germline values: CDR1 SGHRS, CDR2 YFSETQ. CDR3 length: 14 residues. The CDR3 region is CASREELGLVTQYF. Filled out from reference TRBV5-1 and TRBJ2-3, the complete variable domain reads KAGVTQTPRYLIKTRGQQVTLSCSPISGHRSVSWYQQTPGQGLQFLFEYFSETQRNKGNFPGRFSGRQFSNSRSEMNVSTLELGDSALYLCASREELGLVTQYFGPGTRLTVL.

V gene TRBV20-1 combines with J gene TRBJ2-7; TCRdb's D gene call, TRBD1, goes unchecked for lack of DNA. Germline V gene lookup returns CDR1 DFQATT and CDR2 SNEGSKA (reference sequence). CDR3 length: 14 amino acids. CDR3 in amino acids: CSASDYRDTYEQYF.

This CDR3 reads CSARDWDPETQYF. The V gene is TRBV20-1, the J gene TRBJ2-5. This CDR3 is built from 13 residues. Germline assignment: CDR1 DFQATT and CDR2 SNEGSKA (reference sequence).

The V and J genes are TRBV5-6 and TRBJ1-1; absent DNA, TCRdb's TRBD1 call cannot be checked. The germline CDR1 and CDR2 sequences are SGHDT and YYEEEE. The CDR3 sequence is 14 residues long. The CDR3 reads CASTTWGGQVEAFF.

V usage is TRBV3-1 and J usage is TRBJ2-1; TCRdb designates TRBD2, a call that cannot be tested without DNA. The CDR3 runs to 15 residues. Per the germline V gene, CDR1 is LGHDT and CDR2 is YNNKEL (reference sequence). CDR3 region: CASSQEDLAGGEQFF.

The CDR3 loop is CSGNAPGDSYEQYF. The V gene is TRBV20-1, the J gene TRBJ2-7; TCRdb's D call, TRBD1, is unchecked because there is no DNA. The CDR3 consists of 14 residues. Germline CDR1 is DFQATT and CDR2 is SNEGSKA (reference sequence).

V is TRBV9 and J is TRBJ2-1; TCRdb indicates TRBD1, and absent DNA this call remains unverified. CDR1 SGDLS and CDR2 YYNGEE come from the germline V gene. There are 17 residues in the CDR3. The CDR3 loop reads CASSVGTQGSLYNEQFF.

The CDR3 protein is CASSQDSRTSGSNEQFF. The chain couples TRBV3-1 to TRBJ2-1; TCRdb outputs TRBD2, but without DNA this stays unchecked. This CDR3 is built from 17 residues. CDR1 and CDR2 (germline): LGHDT, YNNKEL (reference sequence).

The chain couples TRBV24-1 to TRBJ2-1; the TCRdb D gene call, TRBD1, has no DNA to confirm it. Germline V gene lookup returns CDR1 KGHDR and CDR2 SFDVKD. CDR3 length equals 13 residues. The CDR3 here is CATGAGPYNEQFF.